This T cell receptor (beta chain) was found in a study of CD8+ T cells in alopecia areata. The V gene lost 5 bases and the J gene lost 7 bases, with 24 bases spanning the gap. The germline V gene encodes CDR1 SGHDT and CDR2 YYEEEE. The CDR3 length is 16 residues. General study findings and limits: Higher clonality and more expanded CD8+ clones appeared in lesional than normal scalp.

In each case, RNA was isolated and then reverse transcribed into cDNA as the sequencing template. The method was immunoSEQ multiplex PCR; TCRdb's version includes in-frame clones alone and lacks a portion of them. The sample comprises about 180,000 clones, over 50% of which are singletons, and about 15% rests with the top ten. For this clone: Its antigen is not known.

This receptor was identified in a human donor with alopecia areata. The chain links TRBV5-6 to TRBJ1-2; possibly TRBD1 for D (6 bases). Sequenced material: CD4+ T cells sorted from blood, taken at week 0. CDR3 loop: CASSRSAGQLSSGYTF. DNA of the CDR3: TGTGCCAGCAGTCGTTCCGCGGGACAACTTTCTAGTGGCTACACCTTC.